This T cell receptor (beta chain) was captured by sequencing in a study of Ad26.COV2.S vaccination and SARS-CoV-2 variants. Study-wide context: Trial arm assignment for the donor was COV1001 Ad26.COV2.S. By the intramuscular route, Ad26.COV2.S was given once, or twice 56 days apart.

V lost 3 bases to trimming and J lost 0 bases; unmatched junction nucleotides: 4. The CDR3 is 16 residues long. Germline CDR1 and CDR2: ENHRY and SYGVKD. The treatment here: some 20 received Ad26.COV2.S at low or high dose, single or two shots; roughly 5 received placebo; per-sample allocation not given. Specimen acquisition occurred on day 63 following the initial vaccine or placebo injection. This Boston cohort included adults aged 18-55 years. TCRdb keeps only in-frame clones here, not all; method: immunoSEQ multiplex PCR. There are roughly 700,000 clones in the sample; roughly 90% occur only once, and approximately 1.5% lies in the top ten.

The J gene is TRBJ2-7, the V gene TRBV10-3; 11 bases agree with TRBD2. The source of this sequence is a person between 18 and 65 years old who received the Ad26.COV2.S COVID-19 vaccine or a placebo. The sample was peripheral blood, taken in a trial of Ad26.COV2.S vaccine versus placebo. The CDR3 region is CAISEGLAGLSYEQYF. The CDR3 DNA sequence: TGTGCCATCAGTGAAGGACTAGCGGGTCTCTCCTACGAGCAGTACTTC.